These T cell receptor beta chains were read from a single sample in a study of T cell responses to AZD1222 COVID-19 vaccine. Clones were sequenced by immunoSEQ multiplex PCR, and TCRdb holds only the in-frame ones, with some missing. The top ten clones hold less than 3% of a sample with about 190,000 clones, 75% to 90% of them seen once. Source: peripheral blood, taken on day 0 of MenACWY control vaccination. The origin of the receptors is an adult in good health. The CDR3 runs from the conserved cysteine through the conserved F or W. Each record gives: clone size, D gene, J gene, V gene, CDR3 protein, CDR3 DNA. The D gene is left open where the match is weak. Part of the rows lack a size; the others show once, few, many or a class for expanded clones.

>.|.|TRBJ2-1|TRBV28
CALGKLNEQFF
TGTGCCTTGGGGAAGTTGAATGAGCAGTTCTTC
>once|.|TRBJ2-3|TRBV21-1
CASSKKVGRASTDTQYF
TGTGCCAGCAGCAAAAAAGTTGGGCGGGCTAGCACAGATACGCAGTATTTT
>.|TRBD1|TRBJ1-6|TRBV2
CASSEFGDSKIPLHF
TGTGCCAGCAGTGAATTTGGGGACAGCAAAATACCCCTCCACTTT
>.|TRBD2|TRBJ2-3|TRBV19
CATIAGGTDTQYF
TGTGCCACCATAGCGGGGGGCACAGATACGCAGTATTTT
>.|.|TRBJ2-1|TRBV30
CASHSGAANYNEQFF
TGTGCCTCCCATTCGGGAGCGGCGAATTACAATGAGCAGTTCTTC
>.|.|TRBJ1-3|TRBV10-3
CAISVSTGAGNTIYF
TGTGCCATCAGTGTTAGTACGGGGGCTGGAAACACCATATATTTT
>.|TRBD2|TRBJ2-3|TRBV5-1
CASKSRLAGGHTDTQYF
TGCGCCAGCAAATCGAGGCTAGCGGGAGGGCACACAGATACGCAGTATTTT
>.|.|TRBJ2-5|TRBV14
CASSQRWIGETQYF
TGTGCCAGCAGCCAACGTTGGATTGGGGAGACCCAGTACTTC
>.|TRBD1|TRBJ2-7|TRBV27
CASSLNFRTGGTIEQYF
TGTGCCAGCAGTTTAAACTTTCGGACAGGGGGGACGATCGAGCAGTACTTC
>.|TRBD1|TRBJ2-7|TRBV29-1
CSVLRDRASYEQYF
TGCAGCGTTCTTCGGGACAGGGCTTCCTACGAGCAGTACTTC
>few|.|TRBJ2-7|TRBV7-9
CASSYPGQGPYEQYF
TGTGCCAGCAGCTACCCGGGGCAGGGACCCTACGAGCAGTACTTC
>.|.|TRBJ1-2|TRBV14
CASSLGRQYTF
TGTGCCAGCAGCCTCGGTCGCCAGTACACCTTC
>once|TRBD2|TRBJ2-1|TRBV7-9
CASSLQASGSYNEQFF
TGTGCCAGCAGCTTACAAGCTAGCGGGTCGTACAATGAGCAGTTCTTC
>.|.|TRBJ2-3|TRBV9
CASSVVGDTQYF
TGTGCCAGCAGCGTAGTTGGAGATACGCAGTATTTT
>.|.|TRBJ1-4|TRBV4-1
CASSQAAPPGTNEKLFF
TGCGCCAGCAGCCAAGCCGCGCCACCGGGGACTAATGAAAAACTGTTTTTT
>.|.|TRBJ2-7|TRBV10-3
CAISGTSDSYEQYF
TGTGCCATCAGTGGGACATCCGATTCCTACGAGCAGTACTTC
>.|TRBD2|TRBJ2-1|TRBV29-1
CSVKGLRVASGAWGWDEQFF
TGCAGCGTTAAGGGTTTAAGGGTTGCTAGCGGGGCTTGGGGTTGGGATGAGCAGTTCTTC
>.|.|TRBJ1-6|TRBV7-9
CASSLGGSGVSPLHF
TGTGCCAGCAGCTTAGGGGGGTCAGGGGTCTCACCCCTCCACTTT
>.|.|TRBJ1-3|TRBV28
CASSGGGPPGNTIYF
TGTGCCAGCAGTGGCGGGGGGCCCCCTGGAAACACCATATATTTT
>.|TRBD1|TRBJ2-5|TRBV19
CASTPTGDETQYF
TGTGCCAGTACTCCGACAGGGGACGAGACCCAGTACTTC
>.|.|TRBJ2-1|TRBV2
CASYYLSLADEQFF
TGTGCCAGCTATTACCTTTCTTTAGCAGATGAGCAGTTCTTC
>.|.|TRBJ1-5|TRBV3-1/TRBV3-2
CASSQNPRGNQPQHF
TGTGCCAGCAGCCAAAACCCCAGGGGCAATCAGCCCCAGCATTTT
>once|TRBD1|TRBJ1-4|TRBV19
CASSIRGATNEKLFF
TGTGCCAGTAGTATCAGGGGGGCAACTAATGAAAAACTGTTTTTT
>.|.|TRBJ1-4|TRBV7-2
CASSLGVTNEKLFF
TGTGCCAGCAGCTTGGGGGTGACTAATGAAAAACTGTTTTTT
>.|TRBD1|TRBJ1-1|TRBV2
CASSELEGAKNTEAFF
TGTGCCAGCAGTGAACTCGAGGGGGCGAAGAACACTGAAGCTTTCTTT
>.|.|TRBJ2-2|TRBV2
CASILQEGTGELFF
TGTGCCAGCATTTTACAGGAGGGTACCGGGGAGCTGTTTTTT
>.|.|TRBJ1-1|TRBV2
CASREVAGEAFF
TGTGCCAGCAGGGAAGTTGCGGGAGAAGCTTTCTTT
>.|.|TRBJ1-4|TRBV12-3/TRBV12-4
CASSSAGEKLFF
TGTGCCAGCAGTTCTGCCGGTGAAAAACTGTTTTTT
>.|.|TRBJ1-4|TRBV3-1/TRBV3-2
CASSLRTGVTNEKLFF
TGTGCCAGCAGCCTTAGAACAGGAGTTACTAATGAAAAACTGTTTTTT
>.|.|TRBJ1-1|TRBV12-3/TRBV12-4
CASTAQGYTEAFF
TGTGCCAGCACCGCCCAAGGGTACACTGAAGCTTTCTTT
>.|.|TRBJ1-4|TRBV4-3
CASSQVPDTNEKLFF
TGCGCCAGCAGCCAAGTTCCAGATACTAATGAAAAACTGTTTTTT